A single sample gave rise to the 16 T cell receptor beta chains below, sequenced in a study of blood T cell repertoires in COVID-19. The method was immunoSEQ multiplex PCR; TCRdb's version includes in-frame clones alone and lacks a portion of them. The data contain 45,000 to 70,000 clones, more than 75% of them singletons. Sequencing was carried out using peripheral blood. All receptors derive from a woman in her sixties with COVID-19, enrolled during active disease.

V and J are TRBV27 and TRBJ2-7; possible D gene TRBD2, 6 bases. The CDR3 extends over 13 amino acids. The V and J ends lost 8 bases and 0 bases respectively, with 11 bases between them. Germline-derived CDR1 and CDR2 are MNHEY and SMNVEV (reference sequence). CDR3 loop: CASRDWSSYEQYF. The CDR3 DNA reads as TGTGCCAGCCGGGACTGGAGCTCCTACGAGCAGTACTTC.

The chain joins TRBV20-1 to TRBJ2-2; D is perhaps TRBD2 (6 bases). The CDR3 runs to 15 residues. Trimming stripped 3 bases from V and 0 bases from J, with 11 bases between. Germline V gene lookup returns CDR1 DFQATT and CDR2 SNEGSKA (reference sequence). The CDR3 DNA is TGCAGTGCTAGTAGCGGACGTCCGAACACCGGGGAGCTGTTTTTT. This sequence encodes CSASSGRPNTGELFF.

This clone was seen a few times. The J gene is TRBJ1-2, the V gene TRBV15; 8 bases are shared with TRBD1. CDR3 size: 15 residues. CDR1 and CDR2 from the germline V gene are LNHNV and YYDKDF (reference sequence). The ends lost 3 bases at V and 4 bases at J; junction bases unmatched: 7. The CDR3 protein is CATSSGQGRGYGYTF. In DNA form, the CDR3 reads TGTGCCACCAGCAGTGGACAGGGACGAGGCTATGGCTACACCTTC.

The chain carries TRBV4-2 and TRBJ1-2, with 8 bases that match TRBD1. J was trimmed by 5 bases and V by 0 bases; bases with no gene match: 5. CDR3 length: 15 amino acids. Germline lookup yields CDR1 LGHNA and CDR2 YNFKEQ. DNA of the CDR3: TGTGCCAGCAGCCAAGATGGACAGGGTTGGTATGGCTACACCTTC. Translating it yields CASSQDGQGWYGYTF.

The genes are TRBV28 and TRBJ2-1; 9 bases map to TRBD2. Trimming took 5 bases from V and 4 from J; bases not matched to a gene: 9. Germline loops: CDR1 MDHEN, CDR2 SYDVKM. This CDR3 has 16 amino acids. CDR3 region: CASSPLAGELYNEQFF. CDR3 DNA sequence: TGTGCCAGCAGTCCATTAGCGGGAGAGTTATACAATGAGCAGTTCTTC.

This chain uses TRBV12-3 or TRBV12-4 with TRBJ1-2; D is possibly TRBD1 (5 bases). Deletions cut 6 bases from V and 8 bases from J, with 13 bases between. The CDR3 consists of 12 residues. The CDR3 is CASSPAGYGYTF. The CDR3 DNA is TGTGCCAGCAGCCCAGCAGGGTACGGCTACACCTTC.

This rearrangement joins TRBV28 to TRBJ2-7; the match to TRBD2 covers 7 bases. CDR1 and CDR2 from the germline V gene are MDHEN and SYDVKM. The CDR3 is 11 residues long. The V gene end was trimmed by 11 bases and the J gene end by 6 bases; junction bases not matched to a gene: 7. The CDR3: CAWGGRTEQYF. The CDR3 DNA sequence: TGTGCCTGGGGGGGACGCACCGAGCAGTACTTC.

The chain combines TRBV6-6 with TRBJ2-7; 12 positions agree with TRBD2. In germline, CDR1 is MNHNY, CDR2 SVGAGI (reference sequence). V lost 6 bases and J lost 3; bases outside the gene matches: 3. CDR3 length equals 14 residues. As DNA, the CDR3 is TGTGCCAGCAGCCAGACTAGCGGGAGCTACGAGCAGTACTTC. Amino acids: CASSQTSGSYEQYF.

The chain links TRBV15 to TRBJ2-7, with TRBD1 matching 8 bases. The germline V gene has CDR1 LNHNV and CDR2 YYDKDF (reference sequence). Germline trimming cut 4 bases from V and 1 base from J; bases unmatched to any gene: 3. This CDR3 contains 14 residues. The CDR3 loop reads CATSKGTGSYEQYF. CDR3 nucleotides: TGTGCCACCAGCAAAGGGACAGGTTCCTACGAGCAGTACTTC.

V usage is TRBV5-1 and J usage is TRBJ2-2; D unresolved. The CDR3 length is 13 residues. The germline V and J ends were trimmed by 1 base and 7 bases, with 8 bases remaining between them. From germline, CDR1 is SGHRS and CDR2 YFSETQ. The DNA for the CDR3 is TGCGCCAGCAGCTTGACTGCTGGCGGGGAGCTGTTTTTT. Encoded protein: CASSLTAGGELFF.

This clone has just one count. The chain carries TRBV12-5 and TRBJ2-7; D remains unclear. Germline-derived CDR1 and CDR2 are LGHNT and FRNRAP. The CDR3 totals 14 residues. V shed 1 base and J shed 4 bases, with 11 bases lying between them. DNA of the CDR3: TGTGCTAGTGGTTTGGGCATGAAACTATACGAGCAGTACTTC. This gives the protein CASGLGMKLYEQYF.

The chain couples TRBV20-1 to TRBJ1-5; D gene unclear. Germline loops: CDR1 DFQATT, CDR2 SNEGSKA (reference sequence). With 3 bases removed from V and 0 bases from J, the gap between germline ends came to 15 bases. The CDR3 totals 16 residues. The CDR3 spells CSASMGVQHSNQPQHF. DNA of the CDR3: TGCAGTGCTAGTATGGGAGTTCAACATAGCAATCAGCCCCAGCATTTT.

The chain carries TRBV28 and TRBJ2-5, with TRBD1 identical over 9 bases. The V and J ends lost 4 bases and 4 bases, in that order; junction bases with no gene match: 4. The CDR3 is 14 amino acids. Germline lookup yields CDR1 MDHEN and CDR2 SYDVKM. The CDR3 DNA reads as TGTGCCAGCAGTTCCAACAGGGGGCGAGAGACCCAGTACTTC. Its translation: CASSSNRGRETQYF.

The rearrangement links TRBV3-1 (or the pseudogene TRBV3-2) to TRBJ2-1, with 12 positions matching TRBD2. The CDR3 has 15 residues. V lost 4 bases and J lost 12; bases outside the gene matches: 10. Looked up from germline, CDR1 is LGHDT and CDR2 is YNNKEL (reference sequence). The CDR3 DNA sequence: TGTGCCAGCAGCCCGGGACTAGCGGGTCAGTTCGGGCAGTTCTTC. Its translation: CASSPGLAGQFGQFF.

A remark on this clone: The germline gene is not matched at one end of the junction; a read error may be the cause. The rearrangement links TRBV28 to TRBJ2-1, with 16 positions matching TRBD2. The CDR3 length is 16 residues. CDR1 and CDR2 (germline): MDHEN, SYDVKM. The DNA for the CDR3 is TGTGCCAGCAGGTCCCCCGGGACTAGCGGGAGGGCTTTGGTGATCTTC. It codes for CASRSPGTSGRALVIF.

The rearrangement uses TRBV19 and TRBJ2-7; TRBD1 agrees at 8 bases. The junction had 15 bases not matched to a gene; V was cut back by 6 bases and J by 2 bases. The CDR3 has 17 amino acids. The V gene's germline CDR1 is LNHDA and CDR2 SQIVND (reference sequence). CDR3 bases: TGTGCCAGTAGCCCCTGGGGCCCCGGGACAGGAACCTACGAGCAGTACTTC. It is translated as CASSPWGPGTGTYEQYF.